This TCR beta chain emerged from a study of blood T cell repertoires in COVID-19. Cohorts were assigned according to the clinical history that participants reported. The CDR3 has 14 amino acids. After removal of 6 bases from V and 10 bases from J, the junction contained 12 bases not matched to a gene. Germline loops: CDR1 MDHEN, CDR2 SYDVKM. Sequencing was performed with immunoSEQ multiplex PCR; in TCRdb, only in-frame clones are kept and a portion is missing. The sample has a few hundred thousand clones, roughly nine tenths seen once. Sequencing input: PBMCs or T cells enriched from blood (not recorded which). The TCR was taken from a man aged 18 to 30 who had recovered from COVID-19. This sequence joins TRBV28 and TRBJ1-1; 9 bases line up with TRBD1. CDR3 residues: CASSKQGQGSGAFF. CDR3 DNA sequence: TGTGCCAGCAGCAAACAGGGACAGGGCAGCGGAGCTTTCTTT.